The entry below gives a single T cell receptor (beta chain) sequence along with its context. Antigen: not known. This CDR3 comprises 13 residues. Germline V CDR1 and CDR2: SGHDT, YYEEEE. The V gene lost 0 bases and the J gene lost 1 base, with 4 bases spanning the gap. The data belong to a study of Ad26.COV2.S vaccination and SARS-CoV-2 variants. General observations from the study: Across vaccine and placebo recipients, the breadth of non-spike TCRs was similar.

Method: immunoSEQ multiplex PCR; TCRdb's copy keeps in-frame clones and lacks some. Of roughly 300,000 clones in the sample, 86% were seen once. Treatment specified: approximately 18 received Ad26.COV2.S at low or high dose, single or two shots; roughly five received placebo; per-sample allocation not given. The samples date from day 63 after the first vaccine or placebo injection. Boston provided a donor who was an adult aged 18-55 years. The sample consisted of peripheral blood, taken in a trial of Ad26.COV2.S vaccine versus placebo. This receptor was identified in a person between 18 and 65 years old who received the Ad26.COV2.S COVID-19 vaccine or a placebo. The rearrangement links TRBV5-6 to TRBJ1-1; D uncertain. For the CDR3, the DNA is TGTGCCAGCAGCTTGGACCAGAACACTGAAGCTTTCTTT. This gives the protein CASSLDQNTEAFF.